Here is one T cell receptor (beta chain) with its context. The data stem from a study of graft-versus-host responses after intestinal transplantation. Profiling relied on immunoSEQ multiplex PCR, and the TCRdb table lists in-frame clones only, not all of them. The sample yields 25,000 to 30,000 clones, 90% to 95% seen once. Specimen: PBMCs, collected 66 days after intestinal transplant. This sequence was found in a human patient who received an intestinal transplant, so some T cells may come from the graft donor.

The CDR3 is CASSLGGEQFF. CDR3 DNA: TGCGCCAGCAGCTTGGGGGGTGAGCAGTTCTTC. This chain links TRBV5-1 with TRBJ2-1; D is ambiguous. This CDR3 has 11 amino acids. Germline assignment: CDR1 SGHRS and CDR2 YFSETQ. The ends were cut back, 0 bases at V and 9 bases at J, with 4 bases in the middle.